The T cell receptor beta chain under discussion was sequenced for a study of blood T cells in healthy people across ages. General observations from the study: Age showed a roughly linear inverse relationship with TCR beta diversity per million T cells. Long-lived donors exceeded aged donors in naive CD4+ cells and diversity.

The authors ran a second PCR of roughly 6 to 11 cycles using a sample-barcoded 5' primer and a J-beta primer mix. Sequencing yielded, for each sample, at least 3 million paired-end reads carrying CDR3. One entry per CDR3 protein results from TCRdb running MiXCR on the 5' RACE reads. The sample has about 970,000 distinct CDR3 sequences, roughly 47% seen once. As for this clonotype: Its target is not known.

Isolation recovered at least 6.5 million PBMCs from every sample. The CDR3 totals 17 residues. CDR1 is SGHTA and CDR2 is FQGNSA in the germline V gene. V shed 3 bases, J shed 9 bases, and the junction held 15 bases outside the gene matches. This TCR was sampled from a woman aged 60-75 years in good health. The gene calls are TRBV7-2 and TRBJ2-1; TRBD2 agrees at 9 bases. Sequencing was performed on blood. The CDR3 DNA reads TGTGCCAGCAGCTTTATAGCGGGAGTAACCCCGCCCAGTGAGCAGTTCTTC. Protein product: CASSFIAGVTPPSEQFF.